These 14 T cell receptor beta chains originate from one sample sequenced in a study of blood T cells in healthy people across ages. With a J-beta primer mix and a sample-barcoded 5' primer, a second PCR ran 7 to 11 cycles. TCRdb used MiXCR to reprocess the 5' RACE reads, holding one entry per CDR3 protein. The sample lists over 700,000 distinct CDR3 sequences; around half were seen once. The sample comprised blood. The receptor source for this set is a man older than 75 in good health.

The J gene is TRBJ1-1, the V gene TRBV29-1; TRBD1 matches 7 bases. The trim removed 4 bases at V and 4 bases at J, leaving 9 bases unmatched. The CDR3 is 14 amino acids. Germline CDR1 reads SQVTM; CDR2 reads ANQGSEA. The chain's CDR3 is CSVGPPDRVTEAFF. The DNA of the CDR3 is TGCAGCGTTGGCCCCCCTGACAGGGTCACTGAAGCTTTCTTT.

This clonotype was seen a few times. This CDR3 reads CASSVGGQGGYGYTF. The CDR3 DNA is TGTGCCAGCAGCGTAGGAGGACAGGGAGGCTATGGCTACACCTTC. This chain uses TRBV9 with TRBJ1-2; TRBD1 matches at 8 bases. The CDR3 runs to 15 residues. The V and J ends lost 0 bases and 4 bases, in that order; junction bases with no gene match: 5. Germline-derived CDR1 and CDR2 are SGDLS and YYNGEE. Complete variable domain (other parts from reference TRBV9 and TRBJ1-2): DSGVTQTPKHLITATGQRVTLRCSPRSGDLSVYWYQQSLDQGLQFLIQYYNGEERAKGNILERFSAQQFPDLHSELNLSSLELGDSALYFCASSVGGQGGYGYTFGSGTRLTVV.

This clonotype was detected once. V gene TRBV7-3 combines with J gene TRBJ2-3; 10 bases match TRBD2. Germline trimming cut 5 bases from V and 4 bases from J; bases unmatched to any gene: 9. The CDR3 contains 16 residues. Looked up from germline, CDR1 is SGHTA and CDR2 is FQGTGA. CDR3 loop: CASSPIAGGGADTQYF. The CDR3 DNA follows: TGTGCCAGCAGCCCAATAGCGGGAGGAGGCGCAGATACGCAGTATTTT.

The chain combines TRBV5-6 with TRBJ2-3; 11 bases are a match to TRBD1. Trimming at V came to 4 bases and at J to 4 bases, leaving 8 bases not matched to a gene. The CDR3 has 16 amino acids. The germline CDR1 and CDR2 sequences are SGHDT and YYEEEE. For the CDR3, the DNA is TGTGCCAGCAGCCCCGGGACAGGGGGATCGGCAGATACGCAGTATTTT. This encodes CASSPGTGGSADTQYF.

The rearrangement links TRBV28 to TRBJ2-2, with 8 bases matching TRBD2. Germline V lookup: CDR1 MDHEN, CDR2 SYDVKM. The CDR3 extends over 17 amino acids. The J segment lost 7 bases and the V segment lost 1 base, leaving 11 bases of the junction unmatched. The DNA of the CDR3 is TGTGCCAGCAGTTTATACGGCGGGAGGCCCTTTAGCGGGGAGCTGTTTTTT. As protein: CASSLYGGRPFSGELFF.

CDR3 nucleotide sequence: TGTGCCAGCAGCTTAATTCGGAGGGGGGATCAGCCCCAGCATTTT. This encodes CASSLIRRGDQPQHF. This sequence joins TRBV7-8 and TRBJ1-5; the D gene is possibly TRBD1 (6 bases). CDR1 is SGHVS, CDR2 FQNEAQ, per germline. Deletions cut 2 bases from V and 5 bases from J, with 13 bases between. The CDR3 has 15 amino acids.

The chain has TRBV29-1 and TRBJ2-5; 9 bases align to TRBD2. Per the germline V gene, CDR1 is SQVTM and CDR2 is ANQGSEA. The CDR3 has 12 residues. The J segment lost 6 bases and the V segment lost 7 bases, leaving 6 bases of the junction unmatched. CDR3 loop: CSAWTSAQTQYF. CDR3 DNA: TGCAGCGCGTGGACTAGCGCGCAGACCCAGTACTTC.

This clonotype occurred a few times. The rearrangement links TRBV9 to TRBJ2-1, with 8 bases aligning to TRBD2. CDR1 and CDR2 from the germline V gene are SGDLS and YYNGEE. The CDR3 length is 16 residues. With V trimmed by 0 bases and J by 8 bases, 10 bases remained unmatched. The CDR3 DNA is TGTGCCAGCAGCGTAGTTGGGACTAGTGGGTTTGATGAGCAGTTCTTC. Translating gives CASSVVGTSGFDEQFF. Complete variable domain (other parts from reference TRBV9 and TRBJ2-1): DSGVTQTPKHLITATGQRVTLRCSPRSGDLSVYWYQQSLDQGLQFLIQYYNGEERAKGNILERFSAQQFPDLHSELNLSSLELGDSALYFCASSVVGTSGFDEQFFGPGTRLTVL.

The chain combines TRBV7-2 with TRBJ2-7; D not certain. The J call is uncertain, as TRBJ2-5 better fits the DNA end. This CDR3 comprises 14 residues. Looked up from germline, CDR1 is SGHTA and CDR2 is FQGNSA. CDR3 bases: TGTGCCAGCAGCCCTCTCGATCTGGGAGAGACCCAGTACTTC. It yields the protein CASSPLDLGETQYF.

The chain carries TRBV7-2 and TRBJ2-5; 11 bases are shared with TRBD1. Germline V lookup: CDR1 SGHTA, CDR2 FQGNSA. This CDR3 has 16 amino acids. J gave up 4 bases and V 6 bases, and 10 bases lay outside the gene matches. The CDR3 DNA reads as TGTGCCAGCAGTTCCCCGGACAGGGGGCGCGGAGAGACCCAGTACTTC. Protein: CASSSPDRGRGETQYF.

This clonotype was detected a few times. The rearrangement joins TRBV27 to TRBJ1-6; D gene unclear. Germline CDR1 and CDR2: MNHEY and SMNVEV (reference sequence). V was pared by 8 bases and J by 10 bases, with 18 bases between. CDR3 length: 14 residues. In nucleotides, the CDR3 is TGTGCCAGCGGTTGGGTCATCCTCGGCTCACCCCTCCACTTT. Residues: CASGWVILGSPLHF.

J is TRBJ2-7 and V is TRBV6-5, with 12 nucleotides matching TRBD2. With V trimmed by 0 bases and J by 7 bases, 25 bases remained unmatched. CDR3 length: 22 residues. Germline CDR1 reads MNHEY; CDR2 reads SVGAGI. CDR3 sequence: CASSYSRLAGVEGSLSYNEQYF. CDR3 coding DNA: TGTGCCAGCAGTTACTCGCGACTAGCGGGAGTTGAAGGAAGCTTATCCTACAATGAGCAGTACTTC.

This clonotype was detected only a few times. V usage is TRBV27 and J usage is TRBJ1-5; weak D call: TRBD1 (6 bases). In germline, CDR1 is MNHEY, CDR2 SMNVEV (reference sequence). Trimming shortened V by 4 bases and J by 3 bases, and 19 bases separated the two germline ends. The CDR3 spans 17 residues. The CDR3: CASSSNPGRDNNQPQHF. The CDR3 coding sequence is TGTGCCAGCAGTTCAAACCCAGGACGGGACAACAATCAGCCCCAGCATTTT.

Only a few counts were recorded for this clonotype. This rearrangement joins TRBV4-1 to TRBJ2-7; 7 bases match TRBD2. Germline loops: CDR1 MGHRA, CDR2 YSYEKL. The CDR3 is made up of 14 amino acids. Trimming took 0 bases from V and 5 from J; bases not matched to a gene: 4. The CDR3 region is CASSQERLADEQYF. The DNA for the CDR3 is TGCGCCAGCAGCCAAGAACGGCTAGCGGACGAGCAGTACTTC.